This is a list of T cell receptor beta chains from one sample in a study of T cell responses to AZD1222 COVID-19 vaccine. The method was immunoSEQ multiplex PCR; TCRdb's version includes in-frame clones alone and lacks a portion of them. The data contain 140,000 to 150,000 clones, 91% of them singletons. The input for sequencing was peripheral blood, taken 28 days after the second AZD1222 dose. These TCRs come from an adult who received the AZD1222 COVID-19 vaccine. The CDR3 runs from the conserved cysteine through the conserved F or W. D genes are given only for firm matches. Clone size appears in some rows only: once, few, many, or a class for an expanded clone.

TGTGCCAGCAGCTTAGATTGGTCAGGGGGCACTGAAGCTTTCTTT	CASSLDWSGGTEAFF	TRBD1	once	TRBV11-3	TRBJ1-1
TGTGCCAGCAGTGAAAGACGGTCCGGCCGGGGAGCTGTTTTT	CASSERRSGRGAVF	.	.	TRBV6-1	TRBJ2-2
TGCAGCGCGGGACAGGGAAGCGAAAAACTGTTTTTT	CSAGQGSEKLFF	TRBD1	.	TRBV29-1	TRBJ1-4
TGTGCCAGCACTTCAACAGGGAGAGCTAACTATGGCTACACCTTC	CASTSTGRANYGYTF	.	.	TRBV6-6	TRBJ1-2
TGTGCCACCAGCAGAGGGGTCGGACACACGTCTAGCACAGATACGCAGTATTTT	CATSRGVGHTSSTDTQYF	.	.	TRBV15	TRBJ2-3
TGCGCCAGCAGCCAAGGGCTAGGGTACAATTCACCCCTCCACTTT	CASSQGLGYNSPLHF	.	.	TRBV4-1	TRBJ1-6
TGTGCCAGCAGCTTAGGGTCTAGCGGGGGGGCTTTGGATACGCAGTATTTT	CASSLGSSGGALDTQYF	TRBD2	.	TRBV7-2	TRBJ2-3
TGTGCCAGCAGCTTACAGGGGGATGAGCAGTTCTTC	CASSLQGDEQFF	TRBD1	.	TRBV11-2	TRBJ2-1
TGTGCCAGTAGTATGGGACTGGGAAAAGAGACCCAGTACTTC	CASSMGLGKETQYF	.	.	TRBV19	TRBJ2-5
TGTGCCACCAGTGCGAATTGGATTAACTATGGCTACACCTTC	CATSANWINYGYTF	.	.	TRBV24-1	TRBJ1-2
TGTGCCAGCAGCCCCCGTCGGGACAACCAAGAGACCCAGTACTTC	CASSPRRDNQETQYF	.	.	TRBV9	TRBJ2-5
TGTGCCAGCAGCTTAGCAGCGGGTTCCTCCTACGAGCAGTACTTC	CASSLAAGSSYEQYF	.	.	TRBV7-9	TRBJ2-7
TGTGCCAGCAGCCCCGGGGTGCTGGGGCATGCTTTCTTT	CASSPGVLGHAFF	.	.	TRBV7-8	TRBJ1-1
TGTGCCTGGCGGGACAGGGGTGTAAATGGCTACACCTTC	CAWRDRGVNGYTF	TRBD1	.	TRBV30	TRBJ1-2
TGTGCCAGCACCCGGGGGGGGAACTATGGCTACACCTTC	CASTRGGNYGYTF	.	.	TRBV12-3/TRBV12-4	TRBJ1-2
TGTGCCAGCTCACAGGATCTAGGCGCGAACGAGGGTCAGTATTTT	CASSQDLGANEGQYF	.	.	TRBV18	TRBJ2-3
TGTGCCAGCAGCCCGTTAGAGGGAAACACTGAAGCTTTCTTT	CASSPLEGNTEAFF	.	once	TRBV3-1/TRBV3-2	TRBJ1-1